This T cell receptor (beta chain) is from a study of blood T cell repertoires in COVID-19 (dated by TCRdb to 2020 to 2021). About the full investigation: Samples from collaborators originated in the United States, Italy and Spain and spanned both the acute and convalescent phases of COVID-19. Samples were obtained from the ongoing ImmuneRACE study (first 160 participants) and from about 1,300 subjects provided by 6 global collaborators. The repertoires were made available in a free public database intended to serve as a resource for research on the immune response to SARS-CoV-2. Nearly every sample came with metadata listing a de-identified subject ID, COVID-19 status, age in years and sex. The prospective study material was composed of cDNA or gDNA derived from T cells, B-cell-depleted T cells, or PBMCs. The dataset comprised deeply sampled blood TCRbeta repertoires from subjects exposed to, actively infected with, or recovered from COVID-19. Where available, HLA class I and class II types were taken from metadata supplied by the sample provider and were not determined by assay-based typing. What the research found in general, with its limitations: The quantity of clinical and demographic metadata differed by source and by participant and was supplied without curation.

Regarding this clone: Its antigen has not been determined. No much larger clone exists at a distance of one base, and base qualities are not known.

The CDR3 contains 17 residues, cysteine and phenylalanine counted. Solely the CDR3 DNA is kept, with 51 bases framed from the first base. Trimming at the junction amounts to 0 bases on V and 2 bases on J, and the germline ends lie 15 bases apart. Whole blood was collected in K2EDTA tubes by collaborating institutions according to the institutions' own protocols. For TCRbeta analysis, collaborators shipped samples in one of three forms: frozen whole blood, isolated PBMCs, or DNA extracted from either of those sample types. TCRbeta CDR3 regions were amplified from genomic DNA by means of the immunoSEQ Assay, a bias-controlled multiplex PCR. In the authors' own workflow: The number of nucleated cells in each sample was estimated from the amplification of reference gene primers within the assay. Sequence reads were collapsed and filtered to measure the absolute abundance of every unique TCRbeta CDR3 rearrangement. Productive Simpson clonality was computed per sample as the square root of Simpson's diversity index over productive rearrangements. Imported from immuneACCESS, the table was reduced by TCRdb to in-frame sequences with V and J called. These copies leave out some clones; in studies compared against another copy, an unresolved V gene accounts for under half, and the cause of the remainder is not known. V, J and clone size were drawn from that table, and D and trimming were deduced from the DNA. The sample table contains 200,000 to 300,000 clones; only one count was recorded for under 85% of them. Of the sample, around 5.9% falls within the top ten clones.

This chain joins TRBV23-1 to TRBJ2-3, with TRBD1 perhaps the D gene, on 6 matching bases. TRBV23-1 is an ORF, with its function uncertain. This clonotype originated in a human donor in a cohort sampled during active COVID-19. The sample was peripheral blood. The CDR3 protein: CASSQSRQGFYTDTQYF. The bases are TGCGCCAGCAGTCAATCGAGGCAGGGGTTCTACACAGATACGCAGTATTTT.